This T cell receptor (beta chain) is from a study of OX40 agonist ivuxolimab in advanced cancers. Study context: Aged 23 to 79 with a mean of approximately 60 years, they were 82.7% male.

Peripheral blood came from all dose cohorts at three timepoints. Points on this clone: Its antigen is still unknown.

Germline V gives CDR1 LNHNV, CDR2 YYDKDF (reference sequence). V dropped 1 base and J dropped 0 bases, with 3 bases sitting between them. The CDR3 is 14 amino acids. Here immunoSEQ multiplex PCR was the method, and the copy in TCRdb shows in-frame clones only, minus some. This table holds 73,000 or so clones, 80% to 95% found once. Study results and limitations: Compared with CD4+, CD8+ T cells on average had more expanded clones. Low normalized T-cell clonal expansion also characterized some of the nonresponders.

The input for sequencing was CD4+ or CD8+ T cells sorted from blood, taken in a trial of the OX40 agonist ivuxolimab. The sequence came from an adult with an advanced solid tumor such as melanoma, head and neck, liver or kidney cancer. The chain uses TRBV15 and TRBJ1-4; D remains unclear. CDR3 nucleotides: TGTGCCACCAGCAGAGGGTCAACTAATGAAAAACTGTTTTTT. This encodes CATSRGSTNEKLFF. The complete variable domain, with remaining parts taken from reference TRBV15 and TRBJ1-4, reads DAMVIQNPRYQVTQFGKPVTLSCSQTLNHNVMYWYQQKSSQAPKLLFHYYDKDFNNEADTPDNFQSRRPNTSFCFLDIRSPGLGDTAMYLCATSRGSTNEKLFFGSGTQLSVL.